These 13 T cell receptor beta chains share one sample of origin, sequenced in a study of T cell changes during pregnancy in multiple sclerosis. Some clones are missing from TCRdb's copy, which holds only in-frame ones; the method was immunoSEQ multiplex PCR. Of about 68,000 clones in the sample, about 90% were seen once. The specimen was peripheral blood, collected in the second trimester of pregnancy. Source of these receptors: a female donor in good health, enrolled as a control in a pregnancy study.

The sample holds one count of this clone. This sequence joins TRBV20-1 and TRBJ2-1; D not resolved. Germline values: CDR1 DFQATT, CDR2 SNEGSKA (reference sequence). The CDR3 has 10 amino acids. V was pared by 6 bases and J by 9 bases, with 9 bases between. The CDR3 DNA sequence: TGCAGTGCGTCTATTCGTGAGCAGTTCTTC. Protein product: CSASIREQFF.

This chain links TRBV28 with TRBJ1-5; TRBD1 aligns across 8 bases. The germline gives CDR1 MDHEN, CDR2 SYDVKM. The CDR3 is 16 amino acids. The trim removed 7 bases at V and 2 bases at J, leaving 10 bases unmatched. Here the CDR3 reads CASINPTGVGNQPQHF. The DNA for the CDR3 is TGTGCCAGCATTAACCCGACAGGGGTTGGCAATCAGCCCCAGCATTTT. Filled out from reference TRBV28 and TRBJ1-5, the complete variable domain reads DVKVTQSSRYLVKRTGEKVFLECVQDMDHENMFWYRQDPGLGLRLIYFSYDVKMKEKGDIPEGYSVSREKKERFSLILESASTNQTSMYLCASINPTGVGNQPQHFGDGTRLSIL.

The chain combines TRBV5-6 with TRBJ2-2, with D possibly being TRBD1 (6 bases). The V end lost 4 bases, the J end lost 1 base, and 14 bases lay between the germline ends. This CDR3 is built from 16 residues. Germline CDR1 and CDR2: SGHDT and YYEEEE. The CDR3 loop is CASSHTTGWNTGELFF. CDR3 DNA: TGTGCCAGCAGCCATACCACAGGGTGGAACACCGGGGAGCTGTTTTTT.

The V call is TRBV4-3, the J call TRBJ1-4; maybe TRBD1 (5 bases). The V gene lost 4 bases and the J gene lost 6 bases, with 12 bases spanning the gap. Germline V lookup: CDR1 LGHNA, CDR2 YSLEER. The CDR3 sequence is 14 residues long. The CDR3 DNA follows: TGCGCCAGCAGCCGGGGGACGGGGGATGAAAAACTGTTTTTT. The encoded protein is CASSRGTGDEKLFF.

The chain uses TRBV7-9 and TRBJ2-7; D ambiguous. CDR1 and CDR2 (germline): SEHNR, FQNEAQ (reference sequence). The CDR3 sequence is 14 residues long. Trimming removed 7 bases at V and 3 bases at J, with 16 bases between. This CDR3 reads CASTHVNSNYEQYF. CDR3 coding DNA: TGTGCCAGCACTCACGTTAACTCCAACTACGAGCAGTACTTC.

CDR3 region: CASSQTGTAYGYTF. CDR3 DNA sequence: TGTGCCAGCAGCCAGACCGGGACAGCCTATGGCTACACCTTC. The gene calls are TRBV4-2 and TRBJ1-2, with 7 positions matching TRBD1. From germline, CDR1 is LGHNA and CDR2 YNFKEQ. Losses at the gene ends were 3 bases for V and 4 bases for J; bases not matched to a gene: 5. The CDR3 spans 14 residues.

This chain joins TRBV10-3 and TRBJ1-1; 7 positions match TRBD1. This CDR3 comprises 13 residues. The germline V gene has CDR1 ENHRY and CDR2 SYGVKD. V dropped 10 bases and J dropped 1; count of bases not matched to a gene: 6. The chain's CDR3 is CASSGQTNTEAFF. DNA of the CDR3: TGTGCCAGCTCGGGACAGACGAACACTGAAGCTTTCTTT.

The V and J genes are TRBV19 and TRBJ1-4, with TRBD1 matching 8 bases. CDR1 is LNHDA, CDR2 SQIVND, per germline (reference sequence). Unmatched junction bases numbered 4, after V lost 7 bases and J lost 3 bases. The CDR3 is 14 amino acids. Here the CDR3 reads CASTATGANEKLFF. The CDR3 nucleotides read TGTGCCAGTACCGCGACAGGGGCTAATGAAAAACTGTTTTTT.

CDR3 in amino acids: CASSGAGSLGGKLFF. For the CDR3, the DNA is TGTGCCAGTAGTGGGGCCGGCAGTCTGGGGGGAAAACTGTTTTTT. The chain links TRBV19 to TRBJ1-4, with D perhaps TRBD1 (5 bases). Germline values: CDR1 LNHDA, CDR2 SQIVND (reference sequence). V was trimmed by 5 bases and J by 10 bases, leaving 20 bases between them. This CDR3 has 15 amino acids.

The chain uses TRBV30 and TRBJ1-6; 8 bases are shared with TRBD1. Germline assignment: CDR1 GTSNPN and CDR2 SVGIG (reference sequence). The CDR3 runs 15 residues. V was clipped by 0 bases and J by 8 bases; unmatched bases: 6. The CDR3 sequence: CAWSVRGREDSPLHF. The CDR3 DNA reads TGTGCCTGGAGTGTCAGGGGGCGAGAGGATTCACCCCTCCACTTT. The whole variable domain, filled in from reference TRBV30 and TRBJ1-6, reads SQTIHQWPATLVQPVGSPLSLECTVEGTSNPNLYWYRQAAGRGLQLLFYSVGIGQISSEVPQNLSASRPQDRQFILSSKKLLLSDSGFYLCAWSVRGREDSPLHFGNGTRLTVT.

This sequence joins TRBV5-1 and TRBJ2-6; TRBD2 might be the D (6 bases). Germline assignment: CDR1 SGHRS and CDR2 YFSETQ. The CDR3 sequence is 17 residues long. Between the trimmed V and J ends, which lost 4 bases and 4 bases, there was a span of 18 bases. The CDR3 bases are TGCGCCAGCAGCCCGAACTCCCCTGCGGGGGGGGCCAACGTCCTGACTTTC. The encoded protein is CASSPNSPAGGANVLTF.

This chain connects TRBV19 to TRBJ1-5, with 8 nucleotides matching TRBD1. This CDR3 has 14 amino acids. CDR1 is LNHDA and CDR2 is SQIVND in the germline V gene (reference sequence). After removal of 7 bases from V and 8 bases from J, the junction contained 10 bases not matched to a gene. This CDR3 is CASNPTGGGEPQHF. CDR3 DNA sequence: TGTGCCAGTAATCCTACAGGGGGAGGAGAGCCCCAGCATTTT.

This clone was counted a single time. For the CDR3, the DNA is TGTGCCAGCAGGGCTAGCGGGCGCAACACCGGGGAGCTGTTTTTT. Encoded protein: CASRASGRNTGELFF. The V and J genes are TRBV28 and TRBJ2-2; the match to TRBD2 covers 8 bases. V dropped 6 bases and J dropped 2; count of bases not matched to a gene: 5. The CDR3 consists of 15 residues. CDR1 is MDHEN, CDR2 SYDVKM, per germline.